Listed here are 28 T cell receptor beta chains from one sample, sequenced in a study of T cell repertoires in cytomegalovirus infection (dated by TCRdb to between 2017 and 2020). Sample treatment or condition, as interpreted from the label and publication: in vitro stimulation with specific CMV peptide epitopes to enrich CMV-specific T cells. Antigen specificity for these receptors is unknown. The reads were generated on an Illumina HiSeq 1500. TCRdb reanalyzed the raw reads on its own, using fastp at Q25 for trimming and MiXCR for clone calling, and kept in-frame beta chains. Each record represents a unique CDR3 protein, reported with the most common genes and DNA among its rows. In all, the sample holds about 740,000 distinct CDR3 sequences, and 33% of those were seen once. Over 15% of the sample comes from the top ten. Sequences were derived from cultured PBMCs, sampled from culture after CMV antigen stimulation. The origin of the receptors is a human donor in good health (CMV status not recorded). Some clones in this sample may be carry-over from other donors' samples.

The J gene is TRBJ1-1, the V gene TRBV20-1, with TRBD1 matching 9 bases. V lost 6 bases, J lost 5 bases, and 16 bases stayed unmatched. CDR3 size: 16 residues. From germline, CDR1 is DFQATT and CDR2 SNEGSKA (reference sequence). The CDR3 DNA follows: TGCAGTGCCGCTGGGAGGGTAACAGGGGGCCGGACTGAAGCTTTCTTT. Protein sequence: CSAAGRVTGGRTEAFF.

This clonotype showed up just once. J is TRBJ1-2 and V is TRBV12-3 or TRBV12-4, with D uncertain. The CDR3 is 13 amino acids. V was trimmed by 3 bases and J by 7 bases, leaving 12 bases between them. CDR3 sequence reads: CASSLHNLGGYTF. CDR3 nucleotides: TGTGCCAGCAGTTTGCACAATCTAGGTGGCTACACCTTC.

This clonotype was seen more than once but under ten times. The chain's CDR3 is CASSPGTSGRHEQFF. Written as DNA, the CDR3 is TGCGCCAGCAGCCCGGGGACTAGCGGGAGACATGAGCAGTTCTTC. The chain carries TRBV4-1 and TRBJ2-1; 14 positions match TRBD2. Germline CDR1 reads MGHRA; CDR2 reads YSYEKL. This CDR3 comprises 15 residues. The V segment lost 4 bases and the J segment 8 bases; nucleotides outside the gene matches: 4.

This rearrangement joins TRBV10-2 to TRBJ1-4; 7 nucleotides line up with TRBD1. Germline CDR1 and CDR2: WSHSY and SAAADI. The junction had 14 bases not matched to a gene; V was cut back by 3 bases and J by 4 bases. The CDR3 extends over 18 amino acids. CDR3 sequence: CASSDPTGDGGINEKLFF. The CDR3 DNA sequence: TGCGCCAGCAGTGATCCTACAGGGGACGGGGGCATTAATGAAAAACTGTTTTTT.

V is TRBV10-3 and J is TRBJ2-5, with TRBD2 matching over 8 bases. J gave up 2 bases and V 8 bases, and 4 bases lay outside the gene matches. There are 13 residues in the CDR3. The germline gives CDR1 ENHRY, CDR2 SYGVKD. The CDR3 loop is CAISTSGQETQYF. The CDR3 bases are TGTGCCATCTCAACTAGCGGACAAGAGACCCAGTACTTC.

This rearrangement joins TRBV9 to TRBJ2-3; no definite D call. The CDR3 covers 14 residues. V was trimmed by 0 bases and J by 6 bases, leaving 11 bases between them. Germline V lookup: CDR1 SGDLS, CDR2 YYNGEE. The DNA for the CDR3 is TGTGCCAGCAGCGTAGTAGTAGGCGCGGATACGCAGTATTTT. Its protein is CASSVVVGADTQYF. The whole variable domain, remainder taken from reference TRBV9 and TRBJ2-3, is DSGVTQTPKHLITATGQRVTLRCSPRSGDLSVYWYQQSLDQGLQFLIQYYNGEERAKGNILERFSAQQFPDLHSELNLSSLELGDSALYFCASSVVVGADTQYFGPGTRLTVL.

This clonotype was picked up a small number of times. The chain carries TRBV12-3 or TRBV12-4 and TRBJ1-5; 7 bases agree with TRBD1. Trimming removed 11 bases from V and 3 bases from J; junction bases left unmatched: 7. The CDR3 consists of 13 residues. The CDR3 sequence is CACSGQLNQPQHF. CDR3 coding DNA: TGTGCCTGCTCGGGACAGCTCAATCAGCCCCAGCATTTT.

J is TRBJ2-3 and V is TRBV19; D call uncertain. The germline V and J ends were trimmed by 7 bases and 2 bases, with 10 bases remaining between them. Per germline, CDR1 LNHDA and CDR2 SQIVND (reference sequence). The CDR3 extends over 13 amino acids. Here the CDR3 reads CASKVGATDTQYF. The CDR3 region has the DNA TGTGCCAGTAAAGTAGGCGCCACAGATACGCAGTATTTT.

This chain links TRBV19 with TRBJ2-1, with TRBD2 matching over 7 bases. CDR3 length: 16 amino acids. Germline V CDR1 and CDR2: LNHDA, SQIVND (reference sequence). Germline trimming cut 6 bases from V and 2 bases from J; bases unmatched to any gene: 10. Here the CDR3 reads CASSRGRATAYNEQFF. The CDR3 nucleotides are TGTGCCAGTAGCCGGGGGAGGGCGACAGCCTACAATGAGCAGTTCTTC.

The CDR3 sequence is CASSFPGLGELFF. The CDR3 DNA reads TGTGCCAGCAGTTTCCCGGGCCTCGGGGAGCTGTTTTTT. The chain recombines TRBV28 with TRBJ2-2, with D uncertain. V was clipped by 3 bases and J by 7 bases, with 9 bases between them. This CDR3 has 13 amino acids. CDR1 is MDHEN and CDR2 is SYDVKM in the germline V gene. The full variable domain, its missing parts supplied by reference TRBV28 and TRBJ2-2, is DVKVTQSSRYLVKRTGEKVFLECVQDMDHENMFWYRQDPGLGLRLIYFSYDVKMKEKGDIPEGYSVSREKKERFSLILESASTNQTSMYLCASSFPGLGELFFGEGSRLTVL.

This chain uses TRBV12-3 or TRBV12-4 with TRBJ1-2; D might be TRBD1 (6 bases). The CDR3 loop spans 11 amino acids. The V end was cut by 4 bases, the J end by 8 bases, with 8 bases between. The CDR3 bases are TGTGCCAGCAGTTCCCAGGGGGGCTACACCTTC. It yields the protein CASSSQGGYTF.

For this clonotype: Since a much larger clone is just one base distant, this may be a read error. CDR3 sequence reads: CASGNRDSTELFF. The CDR3 DNA reads TGTGCCAGCGGCAACCGGGACAGTACTGAACTGTTTTTT. The V and J genes are TRBV7-2 and TRBJ1-4, with 7 bases identical to TRBD1. J lost 12 bases, V lost 8 bases, and 12 bases had no gene match. The CDR3 consists of 13 residues. CDR1 and CDR2 (germline): SGHTA, FQGNSA.

With respect to this clonotype: The germline gene is not matched at one end of the junction; a read error may be the cause. The chain carries TRBV7-2 and TRBJ1-1; 8 bases align to TRBD1. Germline V gene lookup returns CDR1 SGHTA and CDR2 FQGNSA. The CDR3 contains 13 residues. The CDR3 sequence is CASSLGQDTVAFF. In nucleotides, the CDR3 is TGTGCCAGCAGCCTGGGACAGGACACTGTAGCTTTCTTT. Full variable domain (missing parts from reference TRBV7-2 and TRBJ1-1): GAGVSQSPSNKVTEKGKDVELRCDPISGHTALYWYRQSLGQGLEFLIYFQGNSAPDKSGLPSDRFSAERTGGSVSTLTIQRTQQEDSAVYLCASSLGQDTVAFFGQGTRLTVV.

The chain employs TRBV12-3 or TRBV12-4 and TRBJ2-7; no reliable D call. This CDR3 region has 15 residues. Between the trimmed V and J ends, which lost 5 bases and 2 bases, there was a span of 16 bases. This chain's CDR3 is CASSPRPGVTYEQYF. In DNA form, the CDR3 reads TGTGCCAGCAGTCCACGACCCGGAGTAACCTACGAGCAGTACTTC.

The gene calls are TRBV20-1 and TRBJ2-3, with 9 bases aligning to TRBD1. CDR3 length: 12 residues. V trimming: 7 bases; J trimming: 4 bases; junction bases outside the gene matches: 3. Germline CDR1 reads DFQATT; CDR2 reads SNEGSKA (reference sequence). The CDR3 nucleotides read TGCAGTGTTGGACAGGGGTCAGATACGCAGTATTTT. Encoded protein: CSVGQGSDTQYF.

This clonotype has a count of ten or more. The J gene is TRBJ2-2, the V gene TRBV7-9; D unresolved. Trimming removed 4 bases at V and 4 bases at J, with 1 base between. Germline loops: CDR1 SEHNR, CDR2 FQNEAQ (reference sequence). CDR3 length: 11 residues. CDR3 amino acids: CASSSTGELFF. The CDR3 coding sequence is TGTGCCAGCAGCTCCACCGGGGAGCTGTTTTTT.

The rearrangement joins TRBV12-3 or TRBV12-4 to TRBJ1-3, with D hard to call. Trimming cost V 4 bases and J 0 bases, with 13 bases left between them. This CDR3 contains 16 residues. The CDR3 loop is CASSSPSRASGNTIYF. The CDR3 bases are TGTGCCAGCAGTTCCCCCAGCCGGGCCTCTGGAAACACCATATATTTT.

This chain connects TRBV6-6 to TRBJ2-7; TRBD1 matches at 11 bases. The CDR3 is 14 residues long. Germline-derived CDR1 and CDR2 are MNHNY and SVGAGI (reference sequence). The J segment lost 12 bases and the V segment lost 5 bases, leaving 12 bases of the junction unmatched. CDR3 residues: CASSARGQGARRYF. The DNA for the CDR3 is TGTGCCAGCAGTGCCCGAGGACAGGGGGCCCGTCGGTACTTC.

This clonotype was picked up a small number of times. The rearrangement joins TRBV9 to TRBJ2-3; TRBD2 matches 7 bases. V shed 0 bases, J shed 8 bases, and the junction held 6 bases outside the gene matches. This CDR3 comprises 14 residues. CDR1 and CDR2 (germline): SGDLS, YYNGEE. As DNA, the CDR3 is TGTGCCAGCAGCGTAGAGGTAGCGGGTCTTACGCAGTATTTT. This gives the protein CASSVEVAGLTQYF.

V usage is TRBV7-3 and J usage is TRBJ1-4; D call uncertain. This CDR3 has 11 residues. From germline, CDR1 is SGHTA and CDR2 FQGTGA. Trimming took 5 bases from V and 9 from J, leaving 7 bases between them. CDR3 in DNA: TGTGCCAGCAGCCCTAGTAAAAAACTGTTTTTT. This encodes CASSPSKKLFF.

This chain links TRBV20-1 with TRBJ2-1; weak D call: TRBD1 (5 bases). The CDR3 length is 16 residues. From germline, CDR1 is DFQATT and CDR2 SNEGSKA (reference sequence). V dropped 4 bases and J dropped 0 bases, with 16 bases sitting between them. CDR3 in DNA: TGCAGTGCTATACAAATCCAGGGAACCTCCTACAATGAGCAGTTCTTC. It yields the protein CSAIQIQGTSYNEQFF.

This clonotype was recorded a few times. The chain couples TRBV6-2 or TRBV6-3 to TRBJ2-1; D is undetermined. This CDR3 region has 15 residues. CDR1 and CDR2 from the germline V gene are MNHEY and SVGEGT. Trimming took 6 bases from V and 5 from J, leaving 17 bases between them. This chain's CDR3 is CASSRPGSLDNEQFF. The CDR3 DNA reads TGTGCCAGCAGCCGACCCGGCTCGCTCGACAATGAGCAGTTCTTC.

The chain couples TRBV6-5 to TRBJ2-7; tentatively, D is TRBD1 (6 bases). V shed 6 bases and J shed 2 bases, with 8 bases lying between them. The CDR3 spans 12 residues. Germline CDR1 and CDR2: MNHEY and SVGAGI. Here the CDR3 DNA reads TGTGCCAGCAGAGGGGGAGCCTACGAGCAGTACTTC. It specifies CASRGGAYEQYF.

This clonotype was picked up a small number of times. The V gene is TRBV11-2, the J gene TRBJ2-7; a possible D gene is TRBD1 (6 bases). Trimming pared 1 base from V and 3 bases from J, leaving 13 bases between. Germline assignment: CDR1 SGHAT and CDR2 FQNNGV. The CDR3 runs 15 residues. The CDR3 DNA is TGTGCCAGCAGCTTAGTTTCCCGGACAGTCTACGAGCAGTACTTC. Its protein product is CASSLVSRTVYEQYF.

The chain uses TRBV7-6 and TRBJ1-2; D possibly corresponds to TRBD1 (5 bases). The V gene's germline CDR1 is SGHVS and CDR2 FNYEAQ. The CDR3 covers 19 residues. V was shortened by 4 bases and J by 0 bases, with 24 bases between the two germline ends. CDR3 DNA: TGTGCCAGCAGCTCCGCACCACCCCAACACAGGTCTACTAACTATGGCTACACCTTC. Translating it yields CASSSAPPQHRSTNYGYTF.

Written as DNA, the CDR3 is TGCAGCGCACTCCGGGGTACAGAGACCCAGTACTTC. Translating gives CSALRGTETQYF. The chain joins TRBV29-1 to TRBJ2-5; D may be TRBD2 (5 bases). V was shortened by 7 bases and J by 4 bases, with 13 bases between the two germline ends. Germline CDR1 SQVTM, CDR2 ANQGSEA. The CDR3 loop spans 12 amino acids.

This clonotype turned up a few times. The rearrangement joins TRBV7-9 to TRBJ1-1; no definite D call. Germline V gene data show CDR1 as SEHNR and CDR2 as FQNEAQ (reference sequence). The CDR3 runs 14 residues. With 1 base removed from V and 1 base from J, the gap between germline ends came to 7 bases. The CDR3 loop reads CASSLDNPNTEAFF. The CDR3 DNA reads TGTGCCAGCAGCTTAGATAACCCGAACACTGAAGCTTTCTTT. Full variable domain (remainder filled in from reference TRBV7-9 and TRBJ1-1): DTGVSQNPRHKITKRGQNVTFRCDPISEHNRLYWYRQTLGQGPEFLTYFQNEAQLEKSRLLSDRFSAERPKGSFSTLEIQRTEQGDSAMYLCASSLDNPNTEAFFGQGTRLTVV.

The chain combines TRBV4-3 with TRBJ2-1, with D possibly TRBD1 on 5 matching bases. The germline V gene encodes CDR1 LGHNA and CDR2 YSLEER. Trimming removed 5 bases from V and 4 bases from J, with 18 bases in between. CDR3 length: 16 residues. The CDR3 nucleotides read TGCGCCAGCAGCGAGGTCCGACAGAAGATATACAATGAGCAGTTCTTC. Translation gives CASSEVRQKIYNEQFF.